This record covers a single T cell receptor beta chain. Its target is not known. The source of the sample is a study of a mutant IDH1 vaccine in newly diagnosed glioma. About the research overall: Patients got their first vaccination 4-6 weeks after radiotherapy alone, or with temozolomide cycles. Patients got radiotherapy, temozolomide, or both beforehand, and most got both.

Looked up from germline, CDR1 is KGHSH and CDR2 is LQKENI. This CDR3 has 18 amino acids. J gave up 1 base and V 3 bases, and 12 bases lay outside the gene matches. Using immunoSEQ multiplex PCR, the repertoire was profiled, and TCRdb retains in-frame clones only, with some absent. The data show around 54,000 clones, over 80% seen once. Time point here: week 23, last vaccination. All doses held 300 ug of mutant IDH1 20-mer peptide, with topical imiquimod. Every donor had a new WHO grade 3 or 4 astrocytoma that was IDH1-mutant, with loss of nuclear ATRX. The TCR was taken from a man aged 35 to 55 with glioma. The chain employs TRBV18 and TRBJ2-5; 9 bases agree with TRBD2. The sample in question was PBMCs, obtained from a glioma patient whose treatment included an IDH1 peptide vaccine. CDR3 protein: CASSPLGRGGRAQETQYF. The CDR3 DNA follows: TGTGCCAGCTCACCGTTGGGTCGAGGCGGGAGGGCCCAAGAGACCCAGTACTTC.